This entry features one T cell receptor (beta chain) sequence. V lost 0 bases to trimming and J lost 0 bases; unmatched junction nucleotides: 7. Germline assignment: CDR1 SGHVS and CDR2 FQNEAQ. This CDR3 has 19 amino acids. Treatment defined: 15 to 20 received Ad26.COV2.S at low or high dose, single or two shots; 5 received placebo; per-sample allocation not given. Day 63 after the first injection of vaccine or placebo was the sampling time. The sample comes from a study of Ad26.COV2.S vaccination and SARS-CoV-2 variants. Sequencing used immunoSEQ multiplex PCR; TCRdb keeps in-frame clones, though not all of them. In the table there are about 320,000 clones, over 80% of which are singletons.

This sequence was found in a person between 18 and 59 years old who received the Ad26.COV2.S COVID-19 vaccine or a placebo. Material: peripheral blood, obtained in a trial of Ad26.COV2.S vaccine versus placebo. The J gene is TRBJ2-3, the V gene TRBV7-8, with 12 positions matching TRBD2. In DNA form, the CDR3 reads TGTGCCAGCAGCTTAGCCCGGACTAGCGGGGCGACAAGCACAGATACGCAGTATTTT. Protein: CASSLARTSGATSTDTQYF.